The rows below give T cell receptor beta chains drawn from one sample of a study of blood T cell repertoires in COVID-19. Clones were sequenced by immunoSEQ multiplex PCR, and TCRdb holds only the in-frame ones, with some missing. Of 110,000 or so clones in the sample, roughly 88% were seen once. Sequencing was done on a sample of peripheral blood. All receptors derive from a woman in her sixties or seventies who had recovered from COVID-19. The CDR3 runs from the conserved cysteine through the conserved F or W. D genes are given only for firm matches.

CDR3: CSASNPAEGGTGELFF; DNA: TGCAGTGCTAGTAATCCAGCGGAGGGGGGGACCGGGGAGCTGTTTTTT; D: -; J: TRBJ2-2; V: TRBV20-1
CDR3: CASSLSGSTNEKLFF; DNA: TGTGCCAGCAGCTTATCGGGGTCAACTAATGAAAAACTGTTTTTT; D: -; J: TRBJ1-4; V: TRBV7-6
CDR3: CASSLRGPMNTGELFF; DNA: TGTGCCAGCAGCTTAAGGGGGCCCATGAACACCGGGGAGCTGTTTTTT; D: TRBD1; J: TRBJ2-2; V: TRBV7-2
CDR3: CASRTGPGADTQYF; DNA: TGTGCCAGCAGGACAGGGCCCGGGGCAGATACGCAGTATTTT; D: TRBD1; J: TRBJ2-3; V: TRBV6-5
CDR3: CASSLARTGGPKSNYGYTF; DNA: TGTGCCAGCAGCTTAGCTCGGACCGGGGGACCCAAATCTAACTATGGCTACACCTTC; D: -; J: TRBJ1-2; V: TRBV7-8
CDR3: CASSISVLQVTEQYF; DNA: TGTGCCAGTAGTATCTCCGTCCTACAGGTCACCGAGCAGTACTTC; D: -; J: TRBJ2-7; V: TRBV19
CDR3: CASSPQTESKLFF; DNA: TGTGCCAGCAGTCCTCAGACAGAGAGCAAACTGTTTTTT; D: -; J: TRBJ1-4; V: TRBV27
CDR3: CASSLGGRGAGYEQYF; DNA: TGTGCCAGCAGCTTAGGGGGCCGGGGGGCTGGCTACGAGCAGTACTTC; D: -; J: TRBJ2-7; V: TRBV7-3
CDR3: CASSPLSGGYNEQFF; DNA: TGTGCCAGCAGCCCACTTAGCGGGGGATACAATGAGCAGTTCTTC; D: TRBD2; J: TRBJ2-1; V: TRBV7-2
CDR3: CASRDSGGPGNTIYF; DNA: TGTGCCAGCAGGGATTCAGGGGGACCTGGAAACACCATATATTTT; D: TRBD1; J: TRBJ1-3; V: TRBV27
CDR3: CASSSLDSPDTQYF; DNA: TGTGCCAGCAGCTCCCTGGACTCCCCAGATACGCAGTATTTT; D: -; J: TRBJ2-3; V: TRBV7-3
CDR3: CASSLAGTGVGNTIYF; DNA: TGCGCCAGCAGCCTCGCGGGGACAGGGGTCGGAAACACCATATATTTT; D: TRBD1; J: TRBJ1-3; V: TRBV4-1
CDR3: CAISKEGALGELFF; DNA: TGTGCCATCAGCAAAGAGGGGGCTCTCGGGGAGCTGTTTTTT; D: TRBD1; J: TRBJ2-2; V: TRBV10-3
CDR3: CASSSRGQSTSGNTIYF; DNA: TGTGCCAGCAGCTCCCGAGGACAGTCAACCTCTGGAAACACCATATATTTT; D: -; J: TRBJ1-3; V: TRBV7-8
CDR3: CASSGSDTQYF; DNA: TGTGCCAGTTCAGGGTCAGATACGCAGTATTTT; D: -; J: TRBJ2-3; V: TRBV11-3
CDR3: CASLSRRLYEQYF; DNA: TGTGCCAGTCTCTCCAGGCGTCTCTACGAGCAGTACTTC; D: -; J: TRBJ2-7; V: TRBV6-5